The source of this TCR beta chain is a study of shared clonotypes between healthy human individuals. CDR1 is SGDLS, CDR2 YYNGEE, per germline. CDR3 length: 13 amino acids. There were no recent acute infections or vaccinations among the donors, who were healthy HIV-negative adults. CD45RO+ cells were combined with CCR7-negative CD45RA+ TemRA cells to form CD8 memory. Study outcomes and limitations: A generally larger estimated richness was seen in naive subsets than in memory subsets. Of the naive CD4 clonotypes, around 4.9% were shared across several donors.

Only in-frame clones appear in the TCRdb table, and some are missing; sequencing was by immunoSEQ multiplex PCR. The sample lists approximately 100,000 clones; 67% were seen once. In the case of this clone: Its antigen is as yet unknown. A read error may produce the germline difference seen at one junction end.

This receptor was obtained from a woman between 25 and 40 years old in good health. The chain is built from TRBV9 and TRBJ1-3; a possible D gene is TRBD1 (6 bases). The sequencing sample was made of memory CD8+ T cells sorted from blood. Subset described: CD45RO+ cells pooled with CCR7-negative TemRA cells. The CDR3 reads CASSPNREVTALF. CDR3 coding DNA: TGTGCCAGCAGCCCCAACAGGGAAGTGACCGCCCTTTTT.